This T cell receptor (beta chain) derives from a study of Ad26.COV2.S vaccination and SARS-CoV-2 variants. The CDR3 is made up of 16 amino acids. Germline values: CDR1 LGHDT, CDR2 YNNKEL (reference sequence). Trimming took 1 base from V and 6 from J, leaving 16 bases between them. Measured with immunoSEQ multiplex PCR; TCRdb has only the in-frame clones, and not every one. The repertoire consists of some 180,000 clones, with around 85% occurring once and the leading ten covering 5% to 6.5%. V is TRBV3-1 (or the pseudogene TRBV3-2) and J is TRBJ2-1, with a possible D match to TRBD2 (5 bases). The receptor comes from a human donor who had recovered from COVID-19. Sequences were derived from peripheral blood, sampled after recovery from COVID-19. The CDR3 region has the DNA TGTGCCAGCAGCCAAGTATCGAGGGTGGGTTTCAATGAGCAGTTCTTC. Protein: CASSQVSRVGFNEQFF.